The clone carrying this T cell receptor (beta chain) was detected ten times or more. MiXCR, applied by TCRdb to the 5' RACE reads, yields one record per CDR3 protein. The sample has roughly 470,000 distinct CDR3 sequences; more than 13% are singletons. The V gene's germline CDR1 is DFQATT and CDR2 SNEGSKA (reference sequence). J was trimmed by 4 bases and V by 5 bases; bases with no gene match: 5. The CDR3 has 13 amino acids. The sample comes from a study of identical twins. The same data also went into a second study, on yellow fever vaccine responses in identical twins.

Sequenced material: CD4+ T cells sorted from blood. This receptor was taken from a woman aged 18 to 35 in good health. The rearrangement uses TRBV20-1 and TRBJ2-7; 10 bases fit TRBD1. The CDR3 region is CSAETGGSYEQYF. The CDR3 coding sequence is TGCAGTGCTGAGACAGGGGGCTCGTACGAGCAGTACTTC.